This passage covers 2 T cell receptor beta chains from one sample sequenced in a study of T cell changes during pregnancy in multiple sclerosis. Clones were sequenced by immunoSEQ multiplex PCR, and TCRdb holds only the in-frame ones, with some missing. The repertoire has 35,000 or so clones, around 89% of them found once; the top ten carry under 0.75%. Sequenced here: CD4+ T cells from peripheral blood mononuclear cells, sampled in the first trimester of pregnancy. All receptors derive from a female donor with multiple sclerosis, enrolled in a pregnancy study.

The chain couples TRBV5-4 to TRBJ2-7, with D possibly matching TRBD1 (6 bases). Trimming shortened V by 1 base and J by 5 bases, and 10 bases separated the two germline ends. The CDR3 contains 13 residues. Germline-derived CDR1 and CDR2 are SGHNT and YYREEE (reference sequence). The CDR3 loop is CASSLWGRHEQYF. The DNA for the CDR3 is TGTGCCAGCAGCTTGTGGGGGCGGCACGAGCAGTACTTC. The complete variable domain, with remaining parts taken from reference TRBV5-4 and TRBJ2-7, reads ETGVTQSPTHLIKTRGQQVTLRCSSQSGHNTVSWYQQALGQGPQFIFQYYREEENGRGNFPPRFSGLQFPNYSSELNVNALELDDSALYLCASSLWGRHEQYFGPGTRLTVT.

The J gene is TRBJ1-1, the V gene TRBV29-1, with TRBD1 matching over 11 bases. The germline V gene encodes CDR1 SQVTM and CDR2 ANQGSEA. The CDR3 extends over 12 amino acids. V dropped 7 bases and J dropped 4; count of bases not matched to a gene: 2. CDR3 DNA sequence: TGCAGCGCCGGGACAGGGGGCACTGAAGCTTTCTTT. Its protein product is CSAGTGGTEAFF.